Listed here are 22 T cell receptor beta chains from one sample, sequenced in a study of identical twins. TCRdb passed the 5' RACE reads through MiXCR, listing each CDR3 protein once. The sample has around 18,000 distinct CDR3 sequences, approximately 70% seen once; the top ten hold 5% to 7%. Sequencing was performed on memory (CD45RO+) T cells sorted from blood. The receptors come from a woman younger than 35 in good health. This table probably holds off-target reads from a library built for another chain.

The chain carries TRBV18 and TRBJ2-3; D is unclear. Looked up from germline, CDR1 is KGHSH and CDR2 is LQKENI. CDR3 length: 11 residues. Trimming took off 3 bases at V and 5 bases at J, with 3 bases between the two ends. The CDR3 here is CASSPGDTQYF. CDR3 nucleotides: TGTGCCAGCTCACCTGGAGATACGCAGTATTTT.

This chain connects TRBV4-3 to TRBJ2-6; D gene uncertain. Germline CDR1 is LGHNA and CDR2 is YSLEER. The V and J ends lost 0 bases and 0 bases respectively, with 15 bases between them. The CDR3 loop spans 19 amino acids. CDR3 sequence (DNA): TGCGCCAGCAGCCAAGATTCGGGCCGCTCTTACTCTGGGGCCAACGTCCTGACTTTC. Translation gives CASSQDSGRSYSGANVLTF.

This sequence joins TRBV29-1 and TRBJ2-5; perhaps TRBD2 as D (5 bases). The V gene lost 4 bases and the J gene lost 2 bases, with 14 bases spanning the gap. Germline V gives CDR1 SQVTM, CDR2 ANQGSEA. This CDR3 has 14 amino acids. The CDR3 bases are TGCAGCGTTGGGGCTAGCACACGACAAGAGACCCAGTACTTC. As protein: CSVGASTRQETQYF.

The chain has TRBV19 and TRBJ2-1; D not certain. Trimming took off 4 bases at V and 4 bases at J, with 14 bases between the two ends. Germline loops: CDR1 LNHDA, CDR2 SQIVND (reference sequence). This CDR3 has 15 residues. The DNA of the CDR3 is TGTGCCAGTAGTAAGGTTGGGCAGACGTACAATGAGCAGTTCTTC. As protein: CASSKVGQTYNEQFF.

DNA for the CDR3: TGTGCCAGCTCACCACAGGGATTGAGCTCTGGGGCCAACGTCCTGACTTTC. Protein sequence: CASSPQGLSSGANVLTF. The V and J genes are TRBV18 and TRBJ2-6, with D unclear. V gave up 1 base and J gave up 0 bases, with 10 bases separating them. This CDR3 has 17 residues. CDR1 and CDR2 from the germline V gene are KGHSH and LQKENI.

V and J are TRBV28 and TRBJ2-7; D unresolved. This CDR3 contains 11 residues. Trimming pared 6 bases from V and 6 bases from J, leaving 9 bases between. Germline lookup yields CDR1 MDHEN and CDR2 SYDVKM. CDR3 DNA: TGTGCCAGCAGGTCCCCGCGCGAGCAGTACTTC. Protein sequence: CASRSPREQYF.

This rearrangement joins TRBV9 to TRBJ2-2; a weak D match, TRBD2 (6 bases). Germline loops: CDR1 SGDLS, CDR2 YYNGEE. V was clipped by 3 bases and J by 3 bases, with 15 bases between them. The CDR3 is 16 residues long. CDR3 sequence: CASSERPGADTGELFF. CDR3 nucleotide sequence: TGTGCCAGCAGCGAGCGGCCGGGAGCGGACACCGGGGAGCTGTTTTTT.

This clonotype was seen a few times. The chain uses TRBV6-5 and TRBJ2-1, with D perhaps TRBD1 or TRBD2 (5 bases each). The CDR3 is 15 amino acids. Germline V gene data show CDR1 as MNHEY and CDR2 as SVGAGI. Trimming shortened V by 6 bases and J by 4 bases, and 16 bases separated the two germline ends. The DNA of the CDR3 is TGTGCCAGCAGGGGGGATGGCGGCTCTTACAATGAGCAGTTCTTC. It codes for CASRGDGGSYNEQFF.

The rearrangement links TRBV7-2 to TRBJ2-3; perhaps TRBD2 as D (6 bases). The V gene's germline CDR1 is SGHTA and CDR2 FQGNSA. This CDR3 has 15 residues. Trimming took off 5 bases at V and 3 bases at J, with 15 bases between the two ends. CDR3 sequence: CASSPRRSGTDTQYF. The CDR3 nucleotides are TGTGCCAGCAGCCCCCGCAGGAGCGGGACAGATACGCAGTATTTT.

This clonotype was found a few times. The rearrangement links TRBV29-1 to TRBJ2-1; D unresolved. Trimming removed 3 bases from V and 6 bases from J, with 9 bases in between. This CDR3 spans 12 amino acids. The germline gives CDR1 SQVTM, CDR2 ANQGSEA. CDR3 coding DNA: TGCAGCGTTGATGCCGACTCCAATGAGCAGTTCTTC. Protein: CSVDADSNEQFF.

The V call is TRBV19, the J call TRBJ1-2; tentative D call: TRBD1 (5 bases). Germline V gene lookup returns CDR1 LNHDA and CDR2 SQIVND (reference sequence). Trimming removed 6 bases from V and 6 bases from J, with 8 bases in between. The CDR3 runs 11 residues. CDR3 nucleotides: TGTGCCAGTAGGAGGGGAAATGGCTACACCTTC. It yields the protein CASRRGNGYTF.

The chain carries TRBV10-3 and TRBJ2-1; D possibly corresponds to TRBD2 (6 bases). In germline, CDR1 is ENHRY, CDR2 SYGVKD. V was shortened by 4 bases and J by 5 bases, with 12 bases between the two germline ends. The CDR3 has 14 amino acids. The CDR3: CAISVGGGDNEQFF. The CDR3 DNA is TGTGCCATCAGTGTTGGGGGAGGCGACAATGAGCAGTTCTTC.

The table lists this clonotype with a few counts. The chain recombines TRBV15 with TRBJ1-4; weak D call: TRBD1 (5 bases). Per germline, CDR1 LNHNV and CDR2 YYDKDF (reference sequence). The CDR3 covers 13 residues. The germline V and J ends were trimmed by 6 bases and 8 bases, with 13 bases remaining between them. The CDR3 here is CATRLGGGEKLFF. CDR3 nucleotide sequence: TGTGCCACCAGACTCGGGGGTGGCGAAAAACTGTTTTTT. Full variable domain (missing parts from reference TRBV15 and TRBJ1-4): DAMVIQNPRYQVTQFGKPVTLSCSQTLNHNVMYWYQQKSSQAPKLLFHYYDKDFNNEADTPDNFQSRRPNTSFCFLDIRSPGLGDTAMYLCATRLGGGEKLFFGSGTQLSVL.

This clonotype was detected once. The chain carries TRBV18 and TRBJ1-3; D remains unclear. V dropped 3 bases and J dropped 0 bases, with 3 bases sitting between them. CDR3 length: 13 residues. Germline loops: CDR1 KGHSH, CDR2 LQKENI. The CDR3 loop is CASSPLSGNTIYF. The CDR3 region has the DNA TGTGCCAGCTCACCCCTCTCTGGAAACACCATATATTTT.

This CDR3 reads CSAETGTPSSYEQYF. The DNA for the CDR3 is TGCAGTGCTGAGACCGGGACACCCAGCTCCTACGAGCAGTACTTC. The chain recombines TRBV20-1 with TRBJ2-7, with D tentatively TRBD1 (6 bases). Trimming took off 5 bases at V and 0 bases at J, with 17 bases between the two ends. Looked up from germline, CDR1 is DFQATT and CDR2 is SNEGSKA (reference sequence). CDR3 length: 15 amino acids.

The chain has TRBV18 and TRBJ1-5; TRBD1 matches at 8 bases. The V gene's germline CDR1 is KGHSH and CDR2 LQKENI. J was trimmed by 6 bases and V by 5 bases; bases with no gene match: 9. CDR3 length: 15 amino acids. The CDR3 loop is CASSIGQGISQPQHF. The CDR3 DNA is TGTGCCAGCTCAATAGGACAGGGCATATCTCAGCCCCAGCATTTT.

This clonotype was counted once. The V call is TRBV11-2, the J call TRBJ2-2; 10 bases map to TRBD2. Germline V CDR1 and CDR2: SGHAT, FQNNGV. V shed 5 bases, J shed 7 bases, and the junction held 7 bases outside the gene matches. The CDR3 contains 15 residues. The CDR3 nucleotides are TGTGCCAGCAGCCGAGGACTAGCGGTGGTCGGGGAGCTGTTTTTT. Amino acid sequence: CASSRGLAVVGELFF.

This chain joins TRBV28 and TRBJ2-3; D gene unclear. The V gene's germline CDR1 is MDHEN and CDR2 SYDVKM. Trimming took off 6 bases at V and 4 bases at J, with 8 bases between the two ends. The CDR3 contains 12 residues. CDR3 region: CASSSLSDTQYF. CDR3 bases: TGTGCCAGCAGCTCCCTTTCAGATACGCAGTATTTT.

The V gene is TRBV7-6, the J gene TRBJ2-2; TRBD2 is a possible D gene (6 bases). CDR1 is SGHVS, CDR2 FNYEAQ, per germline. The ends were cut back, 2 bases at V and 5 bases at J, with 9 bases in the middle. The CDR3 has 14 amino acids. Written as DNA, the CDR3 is TGTGCCAGCAGCTTAACCGGGAGTACCGGGGAGCTGTTTTTT. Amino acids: CASSLTGSTGELFF.

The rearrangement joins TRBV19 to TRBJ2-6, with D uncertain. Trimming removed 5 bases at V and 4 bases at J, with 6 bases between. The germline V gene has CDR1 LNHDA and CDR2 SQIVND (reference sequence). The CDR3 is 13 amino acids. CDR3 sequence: CASSVSGANVLTF. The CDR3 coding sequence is TGTGCCAGTAGTGTTTCCGGGGCCAACGTCCTGACTTTC.

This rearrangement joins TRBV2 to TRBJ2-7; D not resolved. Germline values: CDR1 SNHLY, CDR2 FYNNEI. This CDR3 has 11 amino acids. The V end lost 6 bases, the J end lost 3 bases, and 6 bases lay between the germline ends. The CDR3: CASRDYYEQYF. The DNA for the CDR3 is TGTGCCAGCAGGGATTACTACGAGCAGTACTTC. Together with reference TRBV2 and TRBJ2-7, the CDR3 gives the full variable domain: EPEVTQTPSHQVTQMGQEVILRCVPISNHLYFYWYRQILGQKVEFLVSFYNNEISEKSEIFDDQFSVERPDGSNFTLKIRSTKLEDSAMYFCASRDYYEQYFGPGTRLTVT.

The CDR3 region has the DNA TGTGCCTCGAAGGGGGGCCAAGAGACCCAGTACTTC. Protein: CASKGGQETQYF. The chain employs TRBV6-2 or TRBV6-3 and TRBJ2-5, with D possibly called TRBD1 or TRBD2 (6 bases each). V dropped 11 bases and J dropped 1 base, with 11 bases sitting between them. The CDR3 spans 12 residues. Germline CDR1 reads MNHEY; CDR2 reads SVGEGT.